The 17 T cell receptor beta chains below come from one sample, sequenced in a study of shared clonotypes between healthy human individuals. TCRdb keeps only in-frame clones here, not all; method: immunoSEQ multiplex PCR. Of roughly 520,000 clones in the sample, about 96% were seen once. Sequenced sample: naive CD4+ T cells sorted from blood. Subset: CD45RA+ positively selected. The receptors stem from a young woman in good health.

The CDR3 region is CASSEEGVLNTEAFF. The CDR3 DNA sequence: TGTGCCAGCAGTGAAGAGGGGGTGCTGAACACTGAAGCTTTCTTT. This rearrangement joins TRBV2 to TRBJ1-1; a weak D match, TRBD1 (6 bases). This CDR3 is 15 amino acids long. In germline, CDR1 is SNHLY, CDR2 FYNNEI. V lost 1 base, J lost 0 bases, and 9 bases lay in between.

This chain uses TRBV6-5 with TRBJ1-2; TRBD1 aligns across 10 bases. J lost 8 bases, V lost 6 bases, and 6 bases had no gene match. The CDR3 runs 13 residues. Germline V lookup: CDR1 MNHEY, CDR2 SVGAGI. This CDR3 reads CASSRQGAAGYTF. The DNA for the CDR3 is TGTGCCAGCAGCCGACAGGGGGCGGCCGGCTACACCTTC.

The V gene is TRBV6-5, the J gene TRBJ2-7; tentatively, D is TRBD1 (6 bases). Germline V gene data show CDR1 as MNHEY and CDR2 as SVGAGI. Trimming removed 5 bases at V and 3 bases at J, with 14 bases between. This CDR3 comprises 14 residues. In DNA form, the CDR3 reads TGTGCCAGCAGTACGACAGGAACCTACTACGAGCAGTACTTC. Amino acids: CASSTTGTYYEQYF.

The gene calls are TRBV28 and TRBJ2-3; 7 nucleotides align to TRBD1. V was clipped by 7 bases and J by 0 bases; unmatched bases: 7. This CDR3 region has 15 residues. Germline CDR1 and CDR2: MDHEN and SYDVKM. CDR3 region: CASTRGGDSTDTQYF. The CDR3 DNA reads TGTGCCAGCACTAGAGGGGGCGATAGCACAGATACGCAGTATTTT.

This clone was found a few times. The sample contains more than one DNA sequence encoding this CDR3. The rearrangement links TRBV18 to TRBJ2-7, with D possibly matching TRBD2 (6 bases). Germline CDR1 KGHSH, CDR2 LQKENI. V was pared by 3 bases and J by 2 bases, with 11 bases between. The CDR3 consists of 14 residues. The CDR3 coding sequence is TGTGCCAGCTCACCCGGGACTGGGACCTACGAGCAGTACTTC. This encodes CASSPGTGTYEQYF.

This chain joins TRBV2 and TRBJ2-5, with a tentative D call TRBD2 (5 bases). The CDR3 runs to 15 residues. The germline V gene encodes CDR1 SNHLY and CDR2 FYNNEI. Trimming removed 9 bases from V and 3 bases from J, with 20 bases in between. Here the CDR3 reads CARVPRHGGEETQYF. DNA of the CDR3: TGTGCCAGAGTCCCGCGCCACGGAGGTGAAGAGACCCAGTACTTC.

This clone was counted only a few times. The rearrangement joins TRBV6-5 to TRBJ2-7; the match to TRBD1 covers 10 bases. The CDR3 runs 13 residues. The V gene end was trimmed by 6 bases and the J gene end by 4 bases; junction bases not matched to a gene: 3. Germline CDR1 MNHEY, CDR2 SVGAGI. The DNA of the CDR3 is TGTGCCAGCAGGACAGGGGGCGATTACGAGCAGTACTTC. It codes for CASRTGGDYEQYF.

CDR3 in DNA: TGTGCCAGCTCACAAGAACCGGGGAACACCATATATTTT. It is translated as CASSQEPGNTIYF. This chain joins TRBV18 and TRBJ1-3; D is ambiguous. Trimming removed 4 bases at V and 7 bases at J, with 11 bases between. Germline-derived CDR1 and CDR2 are KGHSH and LQKENI. The CDR3 is 13 amino acids.

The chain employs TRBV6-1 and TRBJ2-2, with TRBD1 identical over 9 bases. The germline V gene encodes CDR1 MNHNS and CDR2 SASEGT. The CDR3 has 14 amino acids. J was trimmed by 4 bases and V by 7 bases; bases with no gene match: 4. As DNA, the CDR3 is TGTGCCAGCAAGGAACAGGGGGCCACCGGGGAGCTGTTTTTT. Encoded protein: CASKEQGATGELFF.

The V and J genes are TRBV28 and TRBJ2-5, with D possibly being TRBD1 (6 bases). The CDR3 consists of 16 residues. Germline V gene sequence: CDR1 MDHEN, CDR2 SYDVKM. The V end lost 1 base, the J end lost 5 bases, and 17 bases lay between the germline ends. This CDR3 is CASSLFGRGRRETQYF. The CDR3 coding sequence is TGTGCCAGCAGTTTATTTGGCAGGGGTAGACGGGAGACCCAGTACTTC.

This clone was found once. The CDR3 nucleotides read TGTGCCAGCAACCCGAGCGGGAGATTCACCGGGGAGCTGTTTTTT. Its translation is CASNPSGRFTGELFF. The chain joins TRBV27 to TRBJ2-2; 8 bases agree with TRBD2. V gave up 7 bases and J gave up 4 bases; unmatched junction bases: 8. The CDR3 is 15 residues long. CDR1 is MNHEY, CDR2 SMNVEV, per germline (reference sequence).

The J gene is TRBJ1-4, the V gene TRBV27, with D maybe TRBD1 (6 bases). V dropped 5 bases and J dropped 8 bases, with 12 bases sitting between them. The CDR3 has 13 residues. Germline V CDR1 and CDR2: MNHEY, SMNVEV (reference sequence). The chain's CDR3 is CASSKQGLEKLFF. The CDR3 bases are TGTGCCAGCAGTAAACAGGGTTTAGAAAAACTGTTTTTT.

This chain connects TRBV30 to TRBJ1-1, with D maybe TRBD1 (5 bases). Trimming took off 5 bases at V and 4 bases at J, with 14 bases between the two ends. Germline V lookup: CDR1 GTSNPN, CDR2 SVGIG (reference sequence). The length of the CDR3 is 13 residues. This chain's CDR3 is CAWSKRGITEAFF. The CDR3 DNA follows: TGTGCCTGGTCTAAGAGGGGCATCACTGAAGCTTTCTTT.

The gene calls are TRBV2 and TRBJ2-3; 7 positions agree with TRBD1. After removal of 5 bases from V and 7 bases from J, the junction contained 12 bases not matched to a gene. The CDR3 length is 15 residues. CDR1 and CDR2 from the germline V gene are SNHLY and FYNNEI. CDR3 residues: CASSPRQGPRNTQYF. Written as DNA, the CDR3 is TGTGCCAGCAGTCCCCGACAGGGCCCTCGAAATACGCAGTATTTT.

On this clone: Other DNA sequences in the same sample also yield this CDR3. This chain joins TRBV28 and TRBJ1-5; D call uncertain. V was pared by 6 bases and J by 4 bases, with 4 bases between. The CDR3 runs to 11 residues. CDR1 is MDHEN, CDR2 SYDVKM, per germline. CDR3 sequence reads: CASRGNQPQHF. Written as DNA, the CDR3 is TGTGCCAGCAGGGGGAATCAGCCCCAGCATTTT. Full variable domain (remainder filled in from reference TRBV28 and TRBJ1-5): DVKVTQSSRYLVKRTGEKVFLECVQDMDHENMFWYRQDPGLGLRLIYFSYDVKMKEKGDIPEGYSVSREKKERFSLILESASTNQTSMYLCASRGNQPQHFGDGTRLSIL.

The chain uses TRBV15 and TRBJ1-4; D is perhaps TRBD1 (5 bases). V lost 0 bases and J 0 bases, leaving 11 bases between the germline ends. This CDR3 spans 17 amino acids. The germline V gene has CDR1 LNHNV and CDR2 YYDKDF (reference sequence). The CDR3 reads CATSRDAGGATNEKLFF. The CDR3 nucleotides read TGTGCCACCAGCAGAGATGCGGGGGGAGCAACTAATGAAAAACTGTTTTTT.

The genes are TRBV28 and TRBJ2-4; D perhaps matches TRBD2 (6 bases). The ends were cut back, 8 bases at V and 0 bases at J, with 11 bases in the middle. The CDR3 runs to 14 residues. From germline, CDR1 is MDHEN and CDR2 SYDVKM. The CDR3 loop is CASRRGLAKNIQYF. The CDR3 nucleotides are TGTGCCAGCCGGCGGGGTTTAGCCAAAAACATTCAGTACTTC.